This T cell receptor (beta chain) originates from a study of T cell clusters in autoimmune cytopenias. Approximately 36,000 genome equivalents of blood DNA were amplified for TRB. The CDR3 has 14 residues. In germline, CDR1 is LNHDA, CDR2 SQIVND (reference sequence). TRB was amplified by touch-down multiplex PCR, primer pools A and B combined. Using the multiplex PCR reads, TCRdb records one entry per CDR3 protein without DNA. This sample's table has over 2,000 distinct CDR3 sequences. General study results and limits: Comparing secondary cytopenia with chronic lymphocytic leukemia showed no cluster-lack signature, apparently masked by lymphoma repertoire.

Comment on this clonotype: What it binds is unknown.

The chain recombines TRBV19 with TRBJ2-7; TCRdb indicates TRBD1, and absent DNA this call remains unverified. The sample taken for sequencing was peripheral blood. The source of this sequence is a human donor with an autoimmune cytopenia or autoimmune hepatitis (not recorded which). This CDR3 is CASSLQGVFYEQYF.